Each of the 23 T cell receptor beta chains below was sequenced from the same sample in a study of fetal regulatory T cell absence and autoimmunity (dated by TCRdb to about 2017). The library was generated by the immunoSEQ multiplex PCR assay. This immuneACCESS table, as held by TCRdb, lists in-frame sequences with V and J called but not all clones. Of the missing ones, under half trace to an unresolved V gene in checked studies; the others have no known cause. The sample includes 85,000 to 100,000 clones, with roughly 70% observed a single time. Clones ranked in the top ten supply roughly 2% of the sample. Sample: pancreas tissue. The receptor set was obtained from a male donor with IPEX syndrome.

The V call is TRBV4-1, the J call TRBJ2-7; D call uncertain. The CDR3 totals 13 residues. CDR1 and CDR2 from the germline V gene are MGHRA and YSYEKL. V was trimmed by 0 bases and J by 2 bases, leaving 5 bases between them. The CDR3 DNA sequence: TGCGCCAGCAGCCAAGAAGGGCCCTACGAGCAGTACTTC. Encoded protein: CASSQEGPYEQYF.

The chain recombines TRBV6-1 with TRBJ1-4; D possibly corresponds to TRBD1 (6 bases). Germline V gene lookup returns CDR1 MNHNS and CDR2 SASEGT. This CDR3 has 13 residues. The V end was cut by 2 bases, the J end by 7 bases, with 8 bases between. CDR3 amino acids: CASSETRGEKLFF. Written as DNA, the CDR3 is TGTGCCAGCAGTGAAACCAGGGGTGAAAAACTGTTTTTT.

This chain links TRBV27 with TRBJ2-3; 11 positions match TRBD2. Germline V gene lookup returns CDR1 MNHEY and CDR2 SMNVEV (reference sequence). J was trimmed by 3 bases and V by 1 base; bases with no gene match: 0. The length of the CDR3 is 15 residues. In DNA, the CDR3 is TGTGCCAGCAGTTTATGGACTAGCGGGACAGATACGCAGTATTTT. Residues: CASSLWTSGTDTQYF.

V is TRBV11-3 and J is TRBJ2-7; a weak D match, TRBD1 (6 bases). The V end was cut by 2 bases, the J end by 4 bases, with 6 bases between. The CDR3 covers 12 residues. The germline V gene has CDR1 SGHNT and CDR2 YENEEA. CDR3: CASSLQGYEQYF. The DNA of the CDR3 is TGTGCCAGCAGCTTACAGGGGTACGAGCAGTACTTC.

The rearrangement uses TRBV11-2 and TRBJ2-3; no clear D gene. The CDR3 totals 17 residues. Germline CDR1 reads SGHAT; CDR2 reads FQNNGV. Trimming took off 5 bases at V and 1 base at J, with 19 bases between the two ends. CDR3 in amino acids: CASSQSAETLGTDTQYF. The DNA for the CDR3 is TGTGCCAGCAGCCAAAGCGCGGAGACCCTCGGCACAGATACGCAGTATTTT. Supplemented by reference TRBV11-2 and TRBJ2-3, the full variable domain reads EAGVAQSPRYKIIEKRQSVAFWCNPISGHATLYWYQQILGQGPKLLIQFQNNGVVDDSQLPKDRFSAERLKGVDSTLKIQPAKLEDSAVYLCASSQSAETLGTDTQYFGPGTRLTVL.

The rearrangement links TRBV4-3 to TRBJ2-6; D perhaps matches TRBD2 (5 bases). Germline values: CDR1 LGHNA, CDR2 YSLEER. This CDR3 contains 16 residues. V lost 0 bases and J lost 2, with 8 bases in between. The CDR3 loop reads CASSQEWRAGANVLTF. The CDR3 region has the DNA TGCGCCAGCAGCCAAGAGTGGCGGGCTGGGGCCAACGTCCTGACTTTC.

V is TRBV6-5 and J is TRBJ2-1; possible D gene TRBD1, 6 bases. Germline V CDR1 and CDR2: MNHEY, SVGAGI. This CDR3 has 14 residues. V lost 0 bases and J lost 7, with 10 bases in between. Here the CDR3 DNA reads TGTGCCAGCAGTTACTCGTACAGGGAGAATGAGCAGTTCTTC. Translating it yields CASSYSYRENEQFF.

The rearrangement uses TRBV4-1 and TRBJ1-3, with a tentative D call TRBD1 (5 bases). CDR3 length equals 16 residues. Trimming shortened V by 1 base and J by 4 bases, and 14 bases separated the two germline ends. Germline-derived CDR1 and CDR2 are MGHRA and YSYEKL. For the CDR3, the DNA is TGCGCCAGCAGCCAAGGAGGGGTCTTGGGGGGAAACACCATATATTTT. It is translated as CASSQGGVLGGNTIYF.

This rearrangement joins TRBV11-2 to TRBJ1-1; D remains unclear. The CDR3 totals 18 residues. Trimming stripped 2 bases from V and 0 bases from J, with 19 bases between. The germline V gene has CDR1 SGHAT and CDR2 FQNNGV. CDR3 in DNA: TGTGCCAGCAGCTTAAAGAGTCTTCTGGGTTTCATGAACACTGAAGCTTTCTTT. Amino acids: CASSLKSLLGFMNTEAFF.

DNA of the CDR3: TGTGCCAGCAGGTCTAGAGGGGATCAGCCCCAGCATTTT. Its protein is CASRSRGDQPQHF. V and J are TRBV2 and TRBJ1-5; D is perhaps TRBD1 (5 bases). V was cut by 6 bases and J by 5 bases, with 11 bases left in between. CDR3 length equals 13 residues. Germline lookup yields CDR1 SNHLY and CDR2 FYNNEI.

V is TRBV5-4 and J is TRBJ1-1, with D hard to call. Germline CDR1 and CDR2: SGHNT and YYREEE (reference sequence). This CDR3 has 16 residues. V dropped 3 bases and J dropped 1 base, with 16 bases sitting between them. The chain's CDR3 is CASSSPYRGGNTEAFF. The CDR3 DNA reads as TGTGCCAGCAGCTCGCCCTACCGGGGTGGGAACACTGAAGCTTTCTTT.

The chain links TRBV18 to TRBJ2-7; D is perhaps TRBD2 (6 bases). CDR3 length equals 12 residues. Germline CDR1 is KGHSH and CDR2 is LQKENI. V lost 5 bases and J 3 bases, leaving 8 bases between the germline ends. The CDR3 nucleotides read TGTGCCAGCTCAGGGGGGTACTACGAGCAGTACTTC. As protein: CASSGGYYEQYF.

This chain joins TRBV29-1 and TRBJ2-5; 9 bases match TRBD2. The length of the CDR3 is 15 residues. Losses at the gene ends were 6 bases for V and 3 bases for J; bases not matched to a gene: 11. Germline V CDR1 and CDR2: SQVTM, ANQGSEA. The CDR3 sequence: CSVDFGTSYEETQYF. The DNA of the CDR3 is TGCAGCGTCGACTTCGGGACTAGCTATGAAGAGACCCAGTACTTC. The whole variable domain, remainder taken from reference TRBV29-1 and TRBJ2-5, is SAVISQKPSRDICQRGTSLTIQCQVDSQVTMMFWYRQQPGQSLTLIATANQGSEATYESGFVIDKFPISRPNLTFSTLTVSNMSPEDSSIYLCSVDFGTSYEETQYFGPGTRLLVL.

To note about this clone: Being one base from a much bigger clone, this may be a read error. The V gene is TRBV25-1, the J gene TRBJ2-1; D ambiguous. The germline V and J ends were trimmed by 6 bases and 3 bases, with 3 bases remaining between them. CDR1 and CDR2 from the germline V gene are MGHDK and SYGVNS. The CDR3 extends over 11 amino acids. The CDR3 DNA is TGTGCCAGCAGGTACTACAATGAGCAGTTCTTC. Protein sequence: CASRYYNEQFF.

The chain has TRBV4-1 and TRBJ2-1; tentatively, D is TRBD2 (5 bases). This CDR3 contains 15 residues. Looked up from germline, CDR1 is MGHRA and CDR2 is YSYEKL. V lost 1 base to trimming and J lost 8 bases, with 15 bases between them. The CDR3, as DNA: TGCGCCAGCAGCCAAGTCCATAGGGCGAGGGATGAGCAGTTCTTC. It is translated as CASSQVHRARDEQFF.

This clone has just a few counts. The chain carries TRBV18 and TRBJ1-1, with 8 bases aligning to TRBD1. The CDR3 has 16 residues. V trimming: 3 bases; J trimming: 2 bases; junction bases outside the gene matches: 8. Germline V CDR1 and CDR2: KGHSH, LQKENI. The CDR3 reads CASSPKTGQANTEAFF. The CDR3, as DNA: TGTGCCAGCTCACCTAAAACGGGACAGGCTAACACTGAAGCTTTCTTT.

The chain uses TRBV29-1 and TRBJ2-7; D perhaps matches TRBD2 (5 bases). The CDR3 consists of 13 residues. CDR1 is SQVTM and CDR2 is ANQGSEA in the germline V gene. V was shortened by 5 bases and J by 4 bases, with 15 bases between the two germline ends. The CDR3 protein is CSVWTGSMYEQYF. The CDR3 bases are TGCAGCGTTTGGACTGGAAGCATGTACGAGCAGTACTTC.

The rearrangement joins TRBV13 to TRBJ1-1; 7 positions agree with TRBD1. The CDR3 runs to 14 residues. V lost 3 bases, J lost 7 bases, and 8 bases stayed unmatched. Germline-derived CDR1 and CDR2 are PRHDT and FYEKMQ (reference sequence). CDR3 nucleotides: TGTGCCAGCAGCTTGGGACAGCCCGGGGGTGAAGCTTTCTTT. Residues: CASSLGQPGGEAFF. Looking up the rest from reference TRBV13 and TRBJ1-1 gives the full variable domain: AAGVIQSPRHLIKEKRETATLKCYPIPRHDTVYWYQQGPGQDPQFLISFYEKMQSDKGSIPDRFSAQQFSDYHSELNMSSLELGDSALYFCASSLGQPGGEAFFGQGTRLTVV.

This clone was detected once. The CDR3 nucleotides read TGTGCCAGCAGCCGTGGGGTCCCGGACAGGGGAAGGGCAGCAACTAATGAAAAACTGTTTTTT. Translated: CASSRGVPDRGRAATNEKLFF. This rearrangement joins TRBV27 to TRBJ1-4; the match to TRBD1 covers 9 bases. The CDR3 is made up of 21 amino acids. Germline V gene lookup returns CDR1 MNHEY and CDR2 SMNVEV (reference sequence). Trimming took 6 bases from V and 0 from J; bases not matched to a gene: 20.

This clone showed up just once. The chain joins TRBV7-8 to TRBJ2-7; D is undetermined. Germline CDR1 SGHVS, CDR2 FQNEAQ. Trimming stripped 5 bases from V and 1 base from J, with 6 bases between. The CDR3 runs 12 residues. The CDR3: CASSQGSYEQYF. The CDR3 DNA sequence: TGTGCCAGCAGCCAAGGGTCCTACGAGCAGTACTTC.

This clone was recorded a few times. The chain uses TRBV27 and TRBJ1-1, with D possibly TRBD1 on 5 matching bases. CDR3 length: 16 residues. Germline CDR1 MNHEY, CDR2 SMNVEV (reference sequence). V lost 3 bases to trimming and J lost 1 base, with 15 bases between them. CDR3: CASSLGLGIGNTEAFF. The CDR3 nucleotides are TGTGCCAGCAGTTTGGGGCTGGGGATAGGGAACACTGAAGCTTTCTTT.

This chain connects TRBV7-9 to TRBJ2-7, with 13 positions matching TRBD2. V dropped 4 bases and J dropped 2; count of bases not matched to a gene: 5. The germline CDR1 and CDR2 sequences are SEHNR and FQNEAQ (reference sequence). The CDR3 loop spans 16 amino acids. This CDR3 reads CASSSWTSGRTYEQYF. The DNA for the CDR3 is TGTGCCAGCAGCTCCTGGACTAGCGGGAGAACCTACGAGCAGTACTTC.

The V and J genes are TRBV11-2 and TRBJ2-5; the D is unclear. V lost 1 base and J lost 4, with 10 bases in between. This CDR3 has 14 amino acids. Germline assignment: CDR1 SGHAT and CDR2 FQNNGV. CDR3: CASSLADWTETQYF. Written as DNA, the CDR3 is TGTGCCAGCAGCTTAGCTGACTGGACAGAGACCCAGTACTTC.